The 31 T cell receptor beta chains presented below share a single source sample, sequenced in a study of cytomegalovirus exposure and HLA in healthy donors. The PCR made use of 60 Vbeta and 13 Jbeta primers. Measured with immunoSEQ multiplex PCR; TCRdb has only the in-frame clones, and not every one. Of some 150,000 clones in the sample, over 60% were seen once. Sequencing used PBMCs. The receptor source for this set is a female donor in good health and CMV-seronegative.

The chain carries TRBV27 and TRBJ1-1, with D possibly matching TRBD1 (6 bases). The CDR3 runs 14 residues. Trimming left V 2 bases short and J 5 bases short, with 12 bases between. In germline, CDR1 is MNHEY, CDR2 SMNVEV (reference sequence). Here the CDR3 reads CASSLGGGGTEAFF. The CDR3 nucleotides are TGTGCCAGCAGTTTAGGGGGGGGCGGAACTGAAGCTTTCTTT.

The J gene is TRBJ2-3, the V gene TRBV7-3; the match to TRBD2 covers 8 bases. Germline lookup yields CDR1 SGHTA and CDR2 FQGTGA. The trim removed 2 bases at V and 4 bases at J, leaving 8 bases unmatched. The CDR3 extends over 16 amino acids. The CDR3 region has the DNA TGTGCCAGCAGCTTATGGGGCGGGGGGTCTGCAGATACGCAGTATTTT. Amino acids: CASSLWGGGSADTQYF. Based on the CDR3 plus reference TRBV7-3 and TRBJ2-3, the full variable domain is GAGVSQTPSNKVTEKGKYVELRCDPISGHTALYWYRQSLGQGPEFLIYFQGTGAADDSGLPNDRFFAVRPEGSVSTLKIQRTERGDSAVYLCASSLWGGGSADTQYFGPGTRLTVL.

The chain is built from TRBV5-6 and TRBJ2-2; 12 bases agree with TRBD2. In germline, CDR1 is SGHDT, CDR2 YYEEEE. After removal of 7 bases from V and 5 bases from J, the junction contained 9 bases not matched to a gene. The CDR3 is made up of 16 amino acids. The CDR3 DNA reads TGTGCCAGCGGTTTCCTGACTAGCGGGGGTACCGGGGAGCTGTTTTTT. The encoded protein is CASGFLTSGGTGELFF.

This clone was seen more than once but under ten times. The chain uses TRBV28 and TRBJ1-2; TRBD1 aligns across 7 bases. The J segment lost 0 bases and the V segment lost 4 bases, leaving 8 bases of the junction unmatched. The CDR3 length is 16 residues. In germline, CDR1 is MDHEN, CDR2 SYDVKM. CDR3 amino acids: CASSSLDRNSNYGYTF. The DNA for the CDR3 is TGTGCCAGCAGTTCCCTGGACAGGAATTCTAACTATGGCTACACCTTC.

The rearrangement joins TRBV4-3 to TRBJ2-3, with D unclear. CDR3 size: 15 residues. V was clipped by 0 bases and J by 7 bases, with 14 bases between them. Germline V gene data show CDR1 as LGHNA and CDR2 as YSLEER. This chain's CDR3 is CASSQERLVLNTQYF. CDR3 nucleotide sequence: TGCGCCAGCAGCCAAGAAAGGCTAGTGTTAAATACGCAGTATTTT.

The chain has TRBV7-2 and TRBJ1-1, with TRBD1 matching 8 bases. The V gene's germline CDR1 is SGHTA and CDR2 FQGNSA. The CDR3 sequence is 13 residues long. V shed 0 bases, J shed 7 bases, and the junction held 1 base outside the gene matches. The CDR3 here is CASSLAQGGEAFF. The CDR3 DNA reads TGTGCCAGCAGCTTAGCACAGGGGGGTGAAGCTTTCTTT.

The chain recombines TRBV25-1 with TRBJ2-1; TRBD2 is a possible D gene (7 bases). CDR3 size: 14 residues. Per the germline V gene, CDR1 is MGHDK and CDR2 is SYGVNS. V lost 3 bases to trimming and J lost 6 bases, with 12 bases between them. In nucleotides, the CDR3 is TGTGCCAGCAGTGACGGGGGGCTCTCCAATGAGCAGTTCTTC. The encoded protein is CASSDGGLSNEQFF.

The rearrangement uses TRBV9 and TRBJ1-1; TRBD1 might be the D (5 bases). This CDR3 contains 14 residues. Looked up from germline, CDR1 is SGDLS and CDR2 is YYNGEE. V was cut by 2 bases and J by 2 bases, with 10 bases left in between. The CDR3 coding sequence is TGTGCCAGCAGCGTCAGGGCTCGAAACACTGAAGCTTTCTTT. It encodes CASSVRARNTEAFF.

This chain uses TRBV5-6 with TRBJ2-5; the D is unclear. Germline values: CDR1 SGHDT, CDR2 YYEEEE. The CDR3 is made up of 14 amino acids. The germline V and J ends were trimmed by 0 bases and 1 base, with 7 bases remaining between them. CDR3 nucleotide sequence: TGTGCCAGCAGCTTGGGAGGCTTCCAAGAGACCCAGTACTTC. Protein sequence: CASSLGGFQETQYF.

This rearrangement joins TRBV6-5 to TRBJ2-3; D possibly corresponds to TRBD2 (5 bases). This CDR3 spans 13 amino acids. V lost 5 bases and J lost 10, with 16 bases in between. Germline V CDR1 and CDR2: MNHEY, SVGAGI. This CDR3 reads CASSQDWYDAQYF. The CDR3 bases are TGTGCCAGCAGTCAGGACTGGTATGATGCGCAGTATTTT.

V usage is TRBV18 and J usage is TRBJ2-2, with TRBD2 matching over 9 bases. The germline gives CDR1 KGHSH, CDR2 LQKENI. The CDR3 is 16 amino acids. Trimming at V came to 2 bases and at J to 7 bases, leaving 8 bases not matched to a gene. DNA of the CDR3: TGTGCCAGCTCACCAGGGGGGACTAGCATCGGCGGGGAGCTGTTTTTT. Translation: CASSPGGTSIGGELFF.

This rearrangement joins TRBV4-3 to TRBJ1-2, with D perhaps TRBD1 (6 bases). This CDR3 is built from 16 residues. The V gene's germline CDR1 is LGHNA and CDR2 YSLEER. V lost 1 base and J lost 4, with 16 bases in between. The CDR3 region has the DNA TGCGCCAGCAGCCAAGGTTTCTATGGGGGCGGCTATGGCTACACCTTC. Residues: CASSQGFYGGGYGYTF.

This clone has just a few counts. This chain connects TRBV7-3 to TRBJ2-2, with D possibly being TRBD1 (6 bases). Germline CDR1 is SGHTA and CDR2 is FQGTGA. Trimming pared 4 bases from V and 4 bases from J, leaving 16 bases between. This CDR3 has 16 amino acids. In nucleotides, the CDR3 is TGTGCCAGCAGCTCCTACCTCGGGACATCCACCGGGGAGCTGTTTTTT. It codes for CASSSYLGTSTGELFF.

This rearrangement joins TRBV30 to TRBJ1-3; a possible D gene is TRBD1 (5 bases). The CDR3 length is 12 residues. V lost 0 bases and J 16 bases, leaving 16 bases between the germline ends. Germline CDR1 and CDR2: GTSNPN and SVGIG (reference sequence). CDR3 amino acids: CAWSVRSSGHYF. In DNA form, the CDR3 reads TGTGCCTGGAGTGTAAGGTCGTCCGGACACTATTTT.

The CDR3 region is CASSLARVGTIYF. CDR3 in DNA: TGTGCCAGCAGCTTAGCCAGGGTTGGCACCATATATTTT. J is TRBJ1-3 and V is TRBV7-2; tentative D call: TRBD1 (5 bases). Germline V CDR1 and CDR2: SGHTA, FQGNSA. V was clipped by 0 bases and J by 9 bases, with 9 bases between them. The CDR3 extends over 13 amino acids.

The CDR3 protein is CASSVRNGLAGVSPDTQYF. CDR3 in DNA: TGTGCCAGCAGCGTGAGAAATGGACTAGCGGGAGTATCTCCAGATACGCAGTATTTT. The chain uses TRBV9 and TRBJ2-3; 13 bases agree with TRBD2. V was pared by 2 bases and J by 4 bases, with 13 bases of the junction left unmatched. CDR3 size: 19 residues. Germline V lookup: CDR1 SGDLS, CDR2 YYNGEE. Full variable domain (remainder filled in from reference TRBV9 and TRBJ2-3): DSGVTQTPKHLITATGQRVTLRCSPRSGDLSVYWYQQSLDQGLQFLIQYYNGEERAKGNILERFSAQQFPDLHSELNLSSLELGDSALYFCASSVRNGLAGVSPDTQYFGPGTRLTVL.

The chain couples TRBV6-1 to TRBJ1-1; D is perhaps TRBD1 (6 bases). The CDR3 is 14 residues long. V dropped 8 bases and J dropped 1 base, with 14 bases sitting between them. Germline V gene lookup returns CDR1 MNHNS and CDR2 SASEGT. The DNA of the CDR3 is TGTGCCAGCGATTTACAGGGATCGAACACTGAAGCTTTCTTT. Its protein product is CASDLQGSNTEAFF.

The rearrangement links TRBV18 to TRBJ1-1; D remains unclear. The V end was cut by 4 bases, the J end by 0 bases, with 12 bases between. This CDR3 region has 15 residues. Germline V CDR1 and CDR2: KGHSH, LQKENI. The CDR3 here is CASSLNRAMNTEAFF. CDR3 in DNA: TGTGCCAGCTCACTAAACAGAGCCATGAACACTGAAGCTTTCTTT.

CDR3 region: CASSLAGGREQYF. The DNA for the CDR3 is TGTGCCAGCAGCTTGGCCGGGGGACGCGAGCAGTACTTC. The J gene is TRBJ2-7, the V gene TRBV5-4, with D perhaps TRBD2 (6 bases). V was pared by 0 bases and J by 6 bases, with 10 bases between. Per germline, CDR1 SGHNT and CDR2 YYREEE (reference sequence). This CDR3 has 13 amino acids.

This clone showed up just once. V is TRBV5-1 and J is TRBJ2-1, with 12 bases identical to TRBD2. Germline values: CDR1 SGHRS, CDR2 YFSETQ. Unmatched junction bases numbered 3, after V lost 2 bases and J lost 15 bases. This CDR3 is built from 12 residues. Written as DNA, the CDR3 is TGCGCCAGCAGCTTTACTAGCGGGGGGCCGTTCTTC. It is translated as CASSFTSGGPFF.

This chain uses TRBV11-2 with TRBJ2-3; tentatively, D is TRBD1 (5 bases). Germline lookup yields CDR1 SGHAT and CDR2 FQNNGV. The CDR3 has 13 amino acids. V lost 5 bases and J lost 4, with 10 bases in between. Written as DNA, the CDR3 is TGTGCCAGCAGCAAGACAGAGTCAGATACGCAGTATTTT. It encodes CASSKTESDTQYF.

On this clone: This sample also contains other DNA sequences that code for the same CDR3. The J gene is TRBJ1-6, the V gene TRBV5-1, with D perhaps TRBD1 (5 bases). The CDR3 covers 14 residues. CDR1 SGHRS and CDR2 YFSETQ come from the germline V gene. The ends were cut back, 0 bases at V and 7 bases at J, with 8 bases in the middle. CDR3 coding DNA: TGCGCCAGCAGCTTGGGACAGAAAAATTCACCCCTCCACTTT. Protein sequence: CASSLGQKNSPLHF.

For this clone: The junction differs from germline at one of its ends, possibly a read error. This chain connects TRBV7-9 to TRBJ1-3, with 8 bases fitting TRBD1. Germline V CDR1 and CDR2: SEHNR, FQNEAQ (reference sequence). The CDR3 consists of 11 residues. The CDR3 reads CASSFSGQGQF. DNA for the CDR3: TGTGCCAGCAGCTTTTCTGGACAGGGACAATTT. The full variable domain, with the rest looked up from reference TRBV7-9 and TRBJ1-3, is DTGVSQNPRHKITKRGQNVTFRCDPISEHNRLYWYRQTLGQGPEFLTYFQNEAQLEKSRLLSDRFSAERPKGSFSTLEIQRTEQGDSAMYLCASSFSGQGQFGEGSWLTVV.

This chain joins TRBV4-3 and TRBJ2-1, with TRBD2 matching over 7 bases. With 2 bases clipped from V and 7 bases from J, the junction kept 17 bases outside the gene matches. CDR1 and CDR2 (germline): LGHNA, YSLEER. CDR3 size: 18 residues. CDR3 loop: CASSQFSSGGNSMNEQFF. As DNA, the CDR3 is TGCGCCAGCAGCCAATTCTCTAGCGGCGGGAATTCGATGAATGAGCAGTTCTTC.

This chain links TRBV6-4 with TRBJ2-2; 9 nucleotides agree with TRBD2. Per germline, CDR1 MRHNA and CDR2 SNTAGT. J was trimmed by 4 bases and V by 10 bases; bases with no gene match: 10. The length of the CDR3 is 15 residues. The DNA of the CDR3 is TGTGCCAACCACCGGGGACTAGCATGCACCGGGGAGCTGTTTTTT. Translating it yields CANHRGLACTGELFF.

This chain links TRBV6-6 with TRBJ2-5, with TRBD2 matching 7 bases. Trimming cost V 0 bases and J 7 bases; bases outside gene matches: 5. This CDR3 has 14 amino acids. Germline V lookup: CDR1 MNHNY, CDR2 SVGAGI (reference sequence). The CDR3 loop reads CASSYSMPGGTQYF. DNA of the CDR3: TGTGCCAGCAGTTACTCGATGCCGGGAGGGACCCAGTACTTC.

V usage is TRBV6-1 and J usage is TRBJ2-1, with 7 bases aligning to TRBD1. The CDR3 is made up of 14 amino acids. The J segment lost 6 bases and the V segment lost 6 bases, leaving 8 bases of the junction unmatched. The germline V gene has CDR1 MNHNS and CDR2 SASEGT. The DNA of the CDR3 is TGTGCCAGCAGAGCCGGGACAGTAATCAATGAGCAGTTCTTC. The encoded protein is CASRAGTVINEQFF.

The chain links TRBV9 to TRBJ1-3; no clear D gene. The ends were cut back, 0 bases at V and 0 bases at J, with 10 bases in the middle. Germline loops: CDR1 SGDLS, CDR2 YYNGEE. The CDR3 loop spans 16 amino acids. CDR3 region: CASSVAGRASGNTIYF. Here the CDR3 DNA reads TGTGCCAGCAGCGTAGCTGGGCGGGCCTCTGGAAACACCATATATTTT.

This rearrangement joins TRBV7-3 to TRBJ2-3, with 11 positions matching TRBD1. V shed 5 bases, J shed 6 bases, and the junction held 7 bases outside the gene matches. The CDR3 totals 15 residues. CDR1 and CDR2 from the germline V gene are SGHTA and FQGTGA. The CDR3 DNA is TGTGCCAGCAGCAGGGGACAGGGGGGTATGGATACGCAGTATTTT. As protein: CASSRGQGGMDTQYF. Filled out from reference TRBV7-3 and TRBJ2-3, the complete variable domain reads GAGVSQTPSNKVTEKGKYVELRCDPISGHTALYWYRQSLGQGPEFLIYFQGTGAADDSGLPNDRFFAVRPEGSVSTLKIQRTERGDSAVYLCASSRGQGGMDTQYFGPGTRLTVL.

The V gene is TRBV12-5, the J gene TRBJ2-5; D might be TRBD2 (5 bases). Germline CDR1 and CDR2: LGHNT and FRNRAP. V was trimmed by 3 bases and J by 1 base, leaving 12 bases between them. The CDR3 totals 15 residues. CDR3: CASGFWASLQETQYF. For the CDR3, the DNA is TGTGCTAGTGGTTTTTGGGCTAGCCTCCAAGAGACCCAGTACTTC.

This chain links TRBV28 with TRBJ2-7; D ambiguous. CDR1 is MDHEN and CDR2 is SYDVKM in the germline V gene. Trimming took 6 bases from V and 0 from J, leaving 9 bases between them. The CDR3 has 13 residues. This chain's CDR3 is CASRISGSYEQYF. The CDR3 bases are TGTGCCAGCAGAATTTCAGGCTCCTACGAGCAGTACTTC.